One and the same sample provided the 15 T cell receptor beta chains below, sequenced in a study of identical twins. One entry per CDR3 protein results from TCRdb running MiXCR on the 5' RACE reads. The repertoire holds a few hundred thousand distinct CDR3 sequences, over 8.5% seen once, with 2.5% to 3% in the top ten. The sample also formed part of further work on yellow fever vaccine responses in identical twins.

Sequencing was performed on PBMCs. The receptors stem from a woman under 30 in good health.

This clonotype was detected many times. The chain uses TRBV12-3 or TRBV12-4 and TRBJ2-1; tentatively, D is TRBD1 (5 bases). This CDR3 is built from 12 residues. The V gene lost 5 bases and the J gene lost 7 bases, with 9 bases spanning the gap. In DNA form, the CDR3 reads TGTGCCAGCAGTCTCAAGGGGAATGAGCAGTTCTTC. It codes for CASSLKGNEQFF.

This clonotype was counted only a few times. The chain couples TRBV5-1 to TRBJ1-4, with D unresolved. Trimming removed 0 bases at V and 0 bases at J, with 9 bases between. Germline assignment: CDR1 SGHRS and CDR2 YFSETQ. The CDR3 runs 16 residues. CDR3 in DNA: TGCGCCAGCAGCTTGGGGAGAGACGCAACTAATGAAAAACTGTTTTTT. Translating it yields CASSLGRDATNEKLFF.

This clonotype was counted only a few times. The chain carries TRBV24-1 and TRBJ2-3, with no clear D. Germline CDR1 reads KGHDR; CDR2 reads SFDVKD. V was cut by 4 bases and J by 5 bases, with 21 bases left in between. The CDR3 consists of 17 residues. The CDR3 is CATSDRGSSKIGDTQYF. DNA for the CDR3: TGTGCCACCAGTGACCGTGGATCCAGCAAAATCGGAGATACGCAGTATTTT.

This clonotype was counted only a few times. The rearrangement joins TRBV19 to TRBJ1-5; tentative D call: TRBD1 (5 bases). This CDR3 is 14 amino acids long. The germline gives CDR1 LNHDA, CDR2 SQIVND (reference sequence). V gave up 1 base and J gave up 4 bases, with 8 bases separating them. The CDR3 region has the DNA TGTGCCAGTAGTATAGTGGGGGGGAATCAGCCCCAGCATTTT. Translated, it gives CASSIVGGNQPQHF.

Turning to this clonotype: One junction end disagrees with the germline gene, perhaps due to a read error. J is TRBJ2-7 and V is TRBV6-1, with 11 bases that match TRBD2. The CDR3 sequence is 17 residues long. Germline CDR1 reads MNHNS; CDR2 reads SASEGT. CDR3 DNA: TGTGCCAGCAGGGAAGAGATTGGGACTAGCGGTTCCTACGAGCAGTACTTC. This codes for CASREEIGTSGSYEQYF.

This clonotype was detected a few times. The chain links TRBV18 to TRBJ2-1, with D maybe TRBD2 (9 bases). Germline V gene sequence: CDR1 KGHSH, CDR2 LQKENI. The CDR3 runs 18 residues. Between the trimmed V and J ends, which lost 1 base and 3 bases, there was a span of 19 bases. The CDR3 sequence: CASSPRYSGGQDYNEQFF. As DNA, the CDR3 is TGTGCCAGCTCACCACGGTATAGCGGGGGACAGGACTACAATGAGCAGTTCTTC. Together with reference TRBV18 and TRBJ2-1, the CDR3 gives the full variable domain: NAGVMQNPRHLVRRRGQEARLRCSPMKGHSHVYWYRQLPEEGLKFMVYLQKENIIDESGMPKERFSAEFPKEGPSILRIQQVVRGDSAAYFCASSPRYSGGQDYNEQFFGPGTRLTVL.

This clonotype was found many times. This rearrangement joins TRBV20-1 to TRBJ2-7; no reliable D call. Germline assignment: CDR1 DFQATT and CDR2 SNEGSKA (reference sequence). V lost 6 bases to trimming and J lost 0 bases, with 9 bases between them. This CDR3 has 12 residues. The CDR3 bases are TGCAGTGCCTTGACATACTCCTACGAGCAGTACTTC. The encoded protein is CSALTYSYEQYF.

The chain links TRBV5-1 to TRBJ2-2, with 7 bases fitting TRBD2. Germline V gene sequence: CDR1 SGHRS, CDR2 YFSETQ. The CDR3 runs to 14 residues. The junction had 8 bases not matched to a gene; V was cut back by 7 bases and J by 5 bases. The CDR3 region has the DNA TGCGCCAGCTACTTGGGCGGGGGAACCGGGGAGCTGTTTTTT. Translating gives CASYLGGGTGELFF.

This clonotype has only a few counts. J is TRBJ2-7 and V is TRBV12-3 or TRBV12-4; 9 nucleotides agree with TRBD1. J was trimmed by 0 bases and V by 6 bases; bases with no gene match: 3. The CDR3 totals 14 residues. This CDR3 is CASRTTGGSYEQYF. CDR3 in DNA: TGTGCCAGCAGGACGACAGGGGGCTCCTACGAGCAGTACTTC.

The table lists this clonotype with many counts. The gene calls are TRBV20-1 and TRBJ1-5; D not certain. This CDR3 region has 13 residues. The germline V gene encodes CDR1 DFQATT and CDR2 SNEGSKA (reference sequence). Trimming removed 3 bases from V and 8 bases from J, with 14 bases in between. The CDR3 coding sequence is TGCAGTGCTAGTGTTGGGAATACGAAGCCCCAGCATTTT. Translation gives CSASVGNTKPQHF.

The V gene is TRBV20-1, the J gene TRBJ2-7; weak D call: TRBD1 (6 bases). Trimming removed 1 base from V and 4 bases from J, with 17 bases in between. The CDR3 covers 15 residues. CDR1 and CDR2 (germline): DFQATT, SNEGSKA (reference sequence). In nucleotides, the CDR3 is TGCAGTGCTAGAGTCTCAGGGGTTAGTATGTACGAGCAGTACTTC. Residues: CSARVSGVSMYEQYF.

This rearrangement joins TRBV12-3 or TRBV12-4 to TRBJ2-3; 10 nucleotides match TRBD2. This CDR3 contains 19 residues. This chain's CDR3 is CTCSLKRGGRFSSTDTQYF. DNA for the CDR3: TGTACCTGCAGTTTAAAGCGGGGGGGCCGCTTTTCGAGCACAGATACGCAGTATTTT.

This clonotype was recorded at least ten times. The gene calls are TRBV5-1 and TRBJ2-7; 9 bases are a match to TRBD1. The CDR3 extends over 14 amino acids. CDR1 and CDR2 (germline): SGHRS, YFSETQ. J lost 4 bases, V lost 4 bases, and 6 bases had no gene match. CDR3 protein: CASSPGQGEYEQYF. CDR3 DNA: TGCGCCAGCAGCCCGGGACAGGGAGAGTACGAGCAGTACTTC.

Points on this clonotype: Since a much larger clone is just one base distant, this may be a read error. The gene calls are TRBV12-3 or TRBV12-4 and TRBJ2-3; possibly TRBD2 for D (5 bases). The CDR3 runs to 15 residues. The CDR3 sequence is CASNLSGIDTDTQYF. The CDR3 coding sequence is TGTGCCAGCAATTTAAGCGGTATAGACACAGATACGCAGTATTTT.

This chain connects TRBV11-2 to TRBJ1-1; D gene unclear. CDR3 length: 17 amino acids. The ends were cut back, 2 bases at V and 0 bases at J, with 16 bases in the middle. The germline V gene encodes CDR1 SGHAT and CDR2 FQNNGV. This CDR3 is CASSLLFLAGLNTEAFF. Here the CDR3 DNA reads TGTGCCAGCAGCTTATTATTTCTTGCAGGCTTGAACACTGAAGCTTTCTTT.